The clone carrying this T cell receptor beta chain occurred a few times. The antigen is unknown. The source of the sample is a study of beta chain features in type 1 diabetes. The germline gives CDR1 MNHNY, CDR2 SVGAGI (reference sequence). The CDR3 runs 13 residues. V dropped 4 bases and J dropped 5; count of bases not matched to a gene: 5. Study-wide results and caveats: There was a moderate but significant shortening of TCRB CDR3s in all four CD4+ subsets of Type 1 diabetes patients.

Every isolated RNA sample was fully reverse transcribed, so sequencing captured expressed TCRB transcripts. Some clones are missing from TCRdb's copy, which holds only in-frame ones; the method was immunoSEQ multiplex PCR. The sample holds a few hundred thousand clones, 9.6% seen once. Material: central memory CD4+ T cells from blood. The receptor comes from a man between 25 and 39 years old with type 1 diabetes. The V call is TRBV6-6, the J call TRBJ2-7; 7 bases align to TRBD1. CDR3 nucleotides: TGTGCCAGCAGTTTACCTGACAGGGACGAGCAGTACTTC. Translation gives CASSLPDRDEQYF.